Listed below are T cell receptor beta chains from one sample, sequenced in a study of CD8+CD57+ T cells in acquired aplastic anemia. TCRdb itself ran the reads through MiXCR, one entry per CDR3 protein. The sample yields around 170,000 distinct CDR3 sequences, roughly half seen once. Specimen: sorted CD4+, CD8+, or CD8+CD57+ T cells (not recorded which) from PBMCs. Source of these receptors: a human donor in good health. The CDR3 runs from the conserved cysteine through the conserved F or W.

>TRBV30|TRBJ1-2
CAWARQGWYGYTF
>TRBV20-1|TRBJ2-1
CSAKAGGNYNEQFF
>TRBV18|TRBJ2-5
CASSPPLTWETQYF
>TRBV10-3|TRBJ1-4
CAISYSSRGRANEKLFF
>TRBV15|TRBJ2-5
CATSSGVETQYF
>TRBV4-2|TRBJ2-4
CASSLDSGAKNIQYF
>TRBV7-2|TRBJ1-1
CASSYMNTEAFF
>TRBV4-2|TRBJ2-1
CASSQVRAGIYNEQFF
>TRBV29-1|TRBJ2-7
CSVSGQAAYEQYF
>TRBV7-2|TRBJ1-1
CASRKGYMNTEAFF